The T cell receptor beta chain under discussion was sequenced for a study of blood T cell repertoires in COVID-19. Overall study: Recovery among Cohort 3 donors was established by two negative PCRs, clearance, or symptom resolution.

Per the original data handling: For nucleated cells, counts were estimated from reference gene primer amplification. TCRdb's table, derived via immunoSEQ multiplex PCR, lists solely in-frame clones and lacks some. D and trimming come from the DNA, and the V and J calls and clone size come from that table. In the table there are some 220,000 clones, 70% to 90% of which are singletons. Participant age was roughly 18 to 90 years, and participants resided in fewer than 30 US areas. Cohort assignment relied on participant-reported clinical history. This CDR3 is 15 amino acids long. Losses at the gene ends were 4 bases for V and 5 bases for J; bases not matched to a gene: 8. Germline values: CDR1 SGHAT, CDR2 FQNNGV.

The J gene is TRBJ2-3, the V gene TRBV11-2; 8 nucleotides align to TRBD2. This sequence was found in a woman aged 45-60 years in a cohort exposed to, infected with or recovered from COVID-19 (not recorded which). The source material was PBMCs or T cells enriched from blood (not recorded which). Written as DNA, the CDR3 is TGTGCCAGCAGCTCCGTCGCGGGGGGCCGAGATACGCAGTATTTT. Encoded protein: CASSSVAGGRDTQYF.